This passage covers 8 T cell receptor beta chains from one sample sequenced in a study of blood T cells in healthy people across ages. Sample-barcoded 5' priming and a J-beta primer mix drove a second PCR of 7 to 11 cycles. One entry per CDR3 protein results from TCRdb running MiXCR on the 5' RACE reads. The table shows 750,000 to 950,000 distinct CDR3 sequences, with approximately 53% occurring only once. Material: blood. The receptors originated from a man at least 80 years old in good health.

This clonotype was seen only a few times. The chain couples TRBV28 to TRBJ2-7; possible D gene TRBD1, 6 bases. The V gene lost 7 bases and the J gene lost 0 bases, with 10 bases spanning the gap. There are 13 residues in the CDR3. Germline V gene data show CDR1 as MDHEN and CDR2 as SYDVKM. The CDR3 DNA follows: TGTGCCAGCACTAGGGGGTACTCCTACGAGCAGTACTTC. Its translation is CASTRGYSYEQYF.

The gene calls are TRBV11-2 and TRBJ2-5; 8 nucleotides align to TRBD1. J was trimmed by 5 bases and V by 4 bases; bases with no gene match: 9. The CDR3 spans 15 residues. The germline V gene encodes CDR1 SGHAT and CDR2 FQNNGV. CDR3 sequence: CASSWTGRPGETQYF. The CDR3 DNA reads as TGTGCCAGCAGCTGGACAGGGAGGCCGGGGGAGACCCAGTACTTC.

This clonotype was picked up a small number of times. The V gene is TRBV20-1, the J gene TRBJ1-6; no firm D call. The V gene lost 5 bases and the J gene lost 8 bases, with 10 bases spanning the gap. The CDR3 consists of 12 residues. Germline V gene data show CDR1 as DFQATT and CDR2 as SNEGSKA (reference sequence). CDR3 protein: CSALQGDSPLHF. The CDR3 DNA reads as TGCAGTGCTCTACAAGGTGATTCACCCCTCCACTTT.

The rearrangement uses TRBV20-1 and TRBJ2-3; D is unclear. Per the germline V gene, CDR1 is DFQATT and CDR2 is SNEGSKA (reference sequence). CDR3 length equals 11 residues. V lost 5 bases, J lost 3 bases, and 6 bases lay in between. CDR3 nucleotides: TGCAGTGCTCTCCTAACAGATACGCAGTATTTT. Residues: CSALLTDTQYF.

To note about this clonotype: The junction shows a germline mismatch at one end, possibly a read error. This chain links TRBV7-3 with TRBJ2-5; possible D gene TRBD2, 5 bases. TRBJ2-7 matches the DNA end more closely, so the J call is doubtful. The germline gives CDR1 SGHTA, CDR2 FQGTGA. CDR3 length equals 13 residues. This CDR3 reads CASGLNFRGEQYF. CDR3 DNA sequence: TGTGCCAGCGGCTTAAATTTCCGGGGCGAGCAGTACTTC.

The chain has TRBV6-6 and TRBJ2-1; 7 nucleotides line up with TRBD2. The V gene's germline CDR1 is MNHNY and CDR2 SVGAGI (reference sequence). CDR3 size: 15 residues. After removal of 7 bases from V and 8 bases from J, the junction contained 14 bases not matched to a gene. The CDR3 nucleotides read TGTGCCAGCAATCCTGGGGGGGGAAGGATTTATGAGCAGTTCTTC. Its translation is CASNPGGGRIYEQFF.

This chain uses TRBV5-1 with TRBJ2-4; D gene uncertain. Germline CDR1 SGHRS, CDR2 YFSETQ. The CDR3 totals 15 residues. V was pared by 3 bases and J by 0 bases, with 10 bases between. The DNA for the CDR3 is TGCGCCAGCAGCTCGGGCCTGATAGCCAAAAACATTCAGTACTTC. Amino acids: CASSSGLIAKNIQYF. Full variable domain (outside the CDR3, taken from reference TRBV5-1 and TRBJ2-4): KAGVTQTPRYLIKTRGQQVTLSCSPISGHRSVSWYQQTPGQGLQFLFEYFSETQRNKGNFPGRFSGRQFSNSRSEMNVSTLELGDSALYLCASSSGLIAKNIQYFGAGTRLSVL.

The rearrangement joins TRBV7-2 to TRBJ2-3; TRBD2 matches 8 bases. The CDR3 runs 14 residues. Per germline, CDR1 SGHTA and CDR2 FQGNSA. Losses at the gene ends were 3 bases for V and 14 bases for J; bases not matched to a gene: 13. The CDR3 here is CASSFSGESRYAYF. The CDR3 DNA is TGTGCCAGCAGCTTTAGCGGGGAGTCCAGATACGCGTATTTT.